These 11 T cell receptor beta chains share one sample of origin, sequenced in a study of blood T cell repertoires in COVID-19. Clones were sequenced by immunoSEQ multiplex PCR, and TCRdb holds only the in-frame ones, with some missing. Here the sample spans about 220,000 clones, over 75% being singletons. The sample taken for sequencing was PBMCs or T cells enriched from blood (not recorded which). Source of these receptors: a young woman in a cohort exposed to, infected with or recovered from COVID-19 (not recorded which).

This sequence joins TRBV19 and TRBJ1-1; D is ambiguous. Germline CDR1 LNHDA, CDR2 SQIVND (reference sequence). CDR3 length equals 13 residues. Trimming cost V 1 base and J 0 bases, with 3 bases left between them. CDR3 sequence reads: CASSIVVNTEAFF. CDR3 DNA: TGTGCCAGTAGTATAGTCGTGAACACTGAAGCTTTCTTT.

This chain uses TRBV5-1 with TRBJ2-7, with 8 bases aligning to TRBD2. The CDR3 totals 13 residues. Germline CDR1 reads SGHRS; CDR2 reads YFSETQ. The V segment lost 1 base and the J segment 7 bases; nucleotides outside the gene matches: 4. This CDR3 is CASSLNSGVEQYF. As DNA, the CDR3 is TGCGCCAGCAGCTTGAATAGCGGGGTGGAGCAGTACTTC.

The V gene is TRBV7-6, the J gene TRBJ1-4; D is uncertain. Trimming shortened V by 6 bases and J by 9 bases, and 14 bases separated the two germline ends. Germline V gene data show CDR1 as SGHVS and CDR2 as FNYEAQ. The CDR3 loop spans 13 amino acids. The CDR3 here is CASRPPGGKKLFF. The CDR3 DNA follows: TGTGCCAGCAGGCCCCCTGGAGGTAAAAAACTGTTTTTT.

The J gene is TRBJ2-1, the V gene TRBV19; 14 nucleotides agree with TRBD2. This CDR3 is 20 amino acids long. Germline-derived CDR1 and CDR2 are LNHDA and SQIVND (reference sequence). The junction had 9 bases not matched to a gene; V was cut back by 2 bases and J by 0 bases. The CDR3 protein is CASSISTAGTSGSSYNEQFF. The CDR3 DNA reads TGTGCCAGTAGTATATCGACCGCCGGGACTAGCGGGAGCTCCTACAATGAGCAGTTCTTC.

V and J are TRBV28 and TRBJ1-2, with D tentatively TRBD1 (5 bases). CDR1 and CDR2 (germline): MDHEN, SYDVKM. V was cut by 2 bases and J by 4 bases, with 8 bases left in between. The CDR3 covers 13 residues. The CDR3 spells CASSLGTVYGYTF. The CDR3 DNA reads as TGTGCCAGCAGTTTAGGGACTGTCTATGGCTACACCTTC.

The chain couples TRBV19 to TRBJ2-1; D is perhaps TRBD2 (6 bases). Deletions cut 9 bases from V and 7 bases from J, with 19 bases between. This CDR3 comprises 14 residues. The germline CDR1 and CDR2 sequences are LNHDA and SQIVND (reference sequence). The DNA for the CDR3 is TGTGCCAGCCACCTAACGGGGACTTCAAATGAGCAGTTCTTC. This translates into CASHLTGTSNEQFF.

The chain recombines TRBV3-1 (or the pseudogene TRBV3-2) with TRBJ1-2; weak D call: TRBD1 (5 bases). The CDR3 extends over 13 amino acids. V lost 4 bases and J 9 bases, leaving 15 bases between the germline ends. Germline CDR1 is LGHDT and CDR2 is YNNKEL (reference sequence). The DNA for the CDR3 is TGTGCCAGCAGCCCCCAGGGAGGTGGGAGCTACACCTTC. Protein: CASSPQGGGSYTF.

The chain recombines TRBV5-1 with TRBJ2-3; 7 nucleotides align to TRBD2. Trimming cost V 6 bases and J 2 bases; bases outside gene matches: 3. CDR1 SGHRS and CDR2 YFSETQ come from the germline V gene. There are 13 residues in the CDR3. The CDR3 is CASMRESTDTQYF. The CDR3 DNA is TGCGCCAGCATGCGGGAGTCCACAGATACGCAGTATTTT.

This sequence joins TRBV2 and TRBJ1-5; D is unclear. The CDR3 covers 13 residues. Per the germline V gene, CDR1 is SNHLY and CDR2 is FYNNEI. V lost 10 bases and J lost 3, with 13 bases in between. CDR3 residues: CATGRGANQPQHF. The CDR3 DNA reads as TGTGCCACTGGACGGGGTGCCAATCAGCCCCAGCATTTT. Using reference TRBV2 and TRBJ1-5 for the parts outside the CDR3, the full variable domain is EPEVTQTPSHQVTQMGQEVILRCVPISNHLYFYWYRQILGQKVEFLVSFYNNEISEKSEIFDDQFSVERPDGSNFTLKIRSTKLEDSAMYFCATGRGANQPQHFGDGTRLSIL.

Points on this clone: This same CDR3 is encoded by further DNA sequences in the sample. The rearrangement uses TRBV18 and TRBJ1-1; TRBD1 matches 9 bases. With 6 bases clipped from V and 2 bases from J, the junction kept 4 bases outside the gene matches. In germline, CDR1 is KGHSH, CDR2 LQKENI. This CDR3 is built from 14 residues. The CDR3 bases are TGTGCCAGCTCCCCGGGACAGGGAAACACTGAAGCTTTCTTT. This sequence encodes CASSPGQGNTEAFF. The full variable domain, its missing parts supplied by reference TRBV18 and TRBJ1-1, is NAGVMQNPRHLVRRRGQEARLRCSPMKGHSHVYWYRQLPEEGLKFMVYLQKENIIDESGMPKERFSAEFPKEGPSILRIQQVVRGDSAAYFCASSPGQGNTEAFFGQGTRLTVV.

As DNA, the CDR3 is TGTGCCAGCAGCGGTAGCGGGAGGGCCTGGGATGAGCAGTTCTTC. Its translation is CASSGSGRAWDEQFF. V is TRBV9 and J is TRBJ2-1; 11 bases are a match to TRBD2. V lost 3 bases, J lost 8 bases, and 7 bases stayed unmatched. The germline V gene has CDR1 SGDLS and CDR2 YYNGEE. The CDR3 is 15 residues long.